The rows below give T cell receptor beta chains drawn from one sample of a study of cytomegalovirus exposure and HLA in healthy donors. Some clones are missing from TCRdb's copy, which holds only in-frame ones; the method was immunoSEQ multiplex PCR. The sample spans about 77,000 clones; the ten largest clones claim roughly 13%. Input material: PBMCs. These receptors were collected from a man between 50 and 59 years old in good health and CMV-seropositive. Each CDR3 is given with its conserved first and last residue. The order of the fields is D gene, J gene, V gene, CDR3 protein, CDR3 DNA. A D gene is named only where the DNA matches it firmly.

TRBD1 TRBJ2-6 TRBV5-4 CASAWDSGANVLTF TGTGCCAGCGCCTGGGACAGTGGGGCCAACGTCCTGACTTTC
TRBD1 TRBJ1-4 TRBV5-6 CASSSGTGGLTNEKLFF TGTGCCAGCAGCTCGGGGACAGGGGGCTTAACTAATGAAAAACTGTTTTTT
. TRBJ2-1 TRBV5-1 CASSLVARVGNEQFF TGCGCCAGCAGCTTGGTAGCACGCGTGGGTAATGAGCAGTTCTTC
TRBD1 TRBJ1-5 TRBV6-1 CASSEIEGAPWQPQHF TGTGCCAGCAGTGAAATTGAGGGGGCGCCATGGCAGCCCCAGCATTTT
. TRBJ2-2 TRBV7-6 CASSLALGYTGELFF TGTGCCAGCAGCTTAGCGCTAGGCTACACCGGGGAGCTGTTTTTT
. TRBJ1-2 TRBV7-9 CASSPTGLYSYGYTF TGTGCCAGCAGCCCCACAGGCCTCTATAGCTATGGCTACACCTTC
. TRBJ1-1 TRBV30 CAWSVQGGNTEAFF TGTGCCTGGAGTGTACAGGGCGGCAACACTGAAGCTTTCTTT
. TRBJ1-4 TRBV2 CASSEYQGEKLFF TGTGCCAGCAGTGAATATCAGGGTGAAAAACTGTTTTTT
TRBD1 TRBJ1-1 TRBV19 CASSSLQGAEAFF TGTGCCAGTAGTTCCCTGCAGGGGGCTGAAGCTTTCTTT
. TRBJ1-1 TRBV19 CASILGQEAFF TGTGCCAGTATTCTTGGACAGGAAGCTTTCTTT
. TRBJ1-2 TRBV9 CASSVGGLNYGYTF TGTGCCAGCAGCGTAGGGGGCTTGAACTATGGCTACACCTTC
. TRBJ2-5 TRBV5-1 CASSLDYPRETQYF TGCGCCAGCAGCTTGGACTACCCTCGGGAGACCCAGTACTTC
. TRBJ1-1 TRBV9 CASSAYNQEAFF TGTGCCAGCAGCGCATACAACCAGGAAGCTTTCTTT
TRBD1 TRBJ1-5 TRBV11-2 CASSPRGQGRGPQHF TGTGCCAGCAGCCCAAGAGGACAGGGCCGCGGGCCCCAGCATTTT
TRBD1 TRBJ1-1 TRBV6-5 CASSFTGATEAFF TGTGCCAGCAGTTTTACAGGGGCCACTGAAGCTTTCTTT
. TRBJ1-1 TRBV6-6 CASRNFVNTEAFF TGTGCCAGCAGGAACTTCGTGAACACTGAAGCTTTCTTT
. TRBJ1-4 TRBV15 CATSLAPNEKLFF TGTGCCACCAGCCTAGCGCCTAATGAAAAACTGTTTTTT